These 21 T cell receptor beta chains came from one sample sequenced in a study of blood T cells in healthy people across ages (dated by TCRdb to the mid-2010s). Receptors were amplified or captured by 5' RACE. Sequencing took place on an Illumina HiSeq 2500. A second PCR of roughly 7 to 12 cycles was performed with a sample-barcoded 5' primer and a J-beta primer mix. Using fastp trimming at Q25 and MiXCR clonotype assembly, TCRdb reanalyzed the public sequencing data and kept in-frame beta chains. Rows are combined by CDR3 protein, so each entry shows the most common genes and DNA. The sample table lists some 1.5 million distinct CDR3 sequences, approximately 43% of them with a count of one. The ten largest clonotypes hold about 4% of the sample. The sample comprised blood. All receptors derive from a woman in her late teens or twenties in good health.

The V call is TRBV29-1, the J call TRBJ2-5; 7 bases are a match to TRBD2. With V trimmed by 4 bases and J by 2 bases, 7 bases remained unmatched. CDR3 length: 14 amino acids. The V gene's germline CDR1 is SQVTM and CDR2 ANQGSEA. CDR3 loop: CSVGASGAQETQYF. CDR3 in DNA: TGCAGCGTTGGGGCTAGCGGAGCACAAGAGACCCAGTACTTC.

The chain links TRBV9 to TRBJ2-5; the match to TRBD2 covers 8 bases. The end of the DNA is better explained by TRBJ2-7, so the J call may be wrong. Germline V gene sequence: CDR1 SGDLS, CDR2 YYNGEE. The CDR3 has 14 residues. The CDR3 reads CASSLAGTWHEQYF. The CDR3 bases are TGTGCCAGCAGCTTAGCGGGGACCTGGCACGAGCAGTACTTC.

The J gene is TRBJ1-1, the V gene TRBV20-1; a weak D match, TRBD1 (6 bases). The length of the CDR3 is 16 residues. The V gene's germline CDR1 is DFQATT and CDR2 SNEGSKA (reference sequence). Deletions cut 6 bases from V and 1 base from J, with 21 bases between. The CDR3 loop reads CSARARRGPRNTEAFF. The CDR3 bases are TGCAGTGCCAGGGCCCGCCGGGGGCCCAGGAACACTGAAGCTTTCTTT.

This chain uses TRBV12-5 with TRBJ1-1; 10 positions match TRBD1. Germline trimming cut 7 bases from V and 5 bases from J; bases unmatched to any gene: 7. The CDR3 runs to 14 residues. Germline V gene lookup returns CDR1 LGHNT and CDR2 FRNRAP. CDR3 sequence reads: CASVRQGAKTEAFF. The CDR3 coding sequence is TGTGCTAGTGTCCGACAGGGGGCTAAGACTGAAGCTTTCTTT.

V gene TRBV10-3 combines with J gene TRBJ2-1, with D perhaps assigned TRBD1 or TRBD2 (6 bases each). Germline loops: CDR1 ENHRY, CDR2 SYGVKD. The CDR3 runs 15 residues. V was pared by 11 bases and J by 2 bases, with 19 bases between. The CDR3 sequence: CALSKGGNTYNEQFF. In DNA, the CDR3 is TGTGCCCTTTCGAAGGGGGGAAATACCTACAATGAGCAGTTCTTC.

This clonotype was seen ten or more times. The chain uses TRBV4-1 and TRBJ2-1; the match to TRBD1 covers 7 bases. With V trimmed by 2 bases and J by 3 bases, 1 base remained unmatched. This CDR3 is built from 14 residues. Looked up from germline, CDR1 is MGHRA and CDR2 is YSYEKL. CDR3 nucleotide sequence: TGCGCCAGCAGCCAAAGGGACAGCTACAATGAGCAGTTCTTC. Protein sequence: CASSQRDSYNEQFF.

Note on this clonotype: An end of the junction does not agree with germline; a read error may underlie this. The chain links TRBV5-1 to TRBJ2-3, with 9 bases that match TRBD2. Germline assignment: CDR1 SGHRS and CDR2 YFSETQ. The CDR3 extends over 16 amino acids. CDR3 sequence reads: CAGSLTAGGRSDTQYF. CDR3 nucleotide sequence: TGCGCCGGCAGCTTAACTGCGGGAGGGCGGTCAGATACGCAGTATTTT.

This clonotype has ten or more counts. The rearrangement links TRBV5-1 to TRBJ1-5, with 7 bases that match TRBD1. V lost 4 bases to trimming and J lost 4 bases; unmatched junction nucleotides: 5. The CDR3 spans 14 residues. The germline gives CDR1 SGHRS, CDR2 YFSETQ. CDR3 DNA: TGCGCCAGCAGCCCCACAGGGGCTAATCAGCCCCAGCATTTT. The encoded protein is CASSPTGANQPQHF.

The chain has TRBV20-1 and TRBJ2-7; D gene uncertain. The V gene's germline CDR1 is DFQATT and CDR2 SNEGSKA (reference sequence). V shed 3 bases and J shed 3 bases, with 9 bases lying between them. The CDR3 consists of 12 residues. For the CDR3, the DNA is TGCAGTGCTAGCGAGTCGAACTACGAGCAGTACTTC. It is translated as CSASESNYEQYF.

The chain couples TRBV29-1 to TRBJ2-7; D gene unclear. Germline CDR1 reads SQVTM; CDR2 reads ANQGSEA. The CDR3 contains 14 residues. With 3 bases removed from V and 2 bases from J, the gap between germline ends came to 14 bases. Written as DNA, the CDR3 is TGCAGCGTTGAGGGTGCGCGGCAGCCCTACGAGCAGTACTTC. Translating it yields CSVEGARQPYEQYF.

The chain combines TRBV20-1 with TRBJ2-1; D ambiguous. CDR1 is DFQATT, CDR2 SNEGSKA, per germline (reference sequence). The CDR3 spans 11 residues. V was shortened by 3 bases and J by 8 bases, with 8 bases between the two germline ends. As DNA, the CDR3 is TGCAGTGCTAGGCCTGGCCATGAGCAGTTCTTC. It translates to CSARPGHEQFF.

V usage is TRBV11-2 and J usage is TRBJ1-5, with D uncertain. The CDR3 spans 13 residues. Germline V gene lookup returns CDR1 SGHAT and CDR2 FQNNGV. The V end was cut by 8 bases, the J end by 3 bases, with 11 bases between. The CDR3 spells CASRRVNNQPQHF. The CDR3 nucleotides read TGTGCCAGCCGAAGGGTGAACAATCAGCCCCAGCATTTT.

The chain carries TRBV5-1 and TRBJ2-1, with 7 bases matching TRBD1. Germline loops: CDR1 SGHRS, CDR2 YFSETQ. CDR3 size: 12 residues. After removal of 6 bases from V and 7 bases from J, the junction contained 4 bases not matched to a gene. The CDR3: CASNVQGNEQFF. Here the CDR3 DNA reads TGCGCCAGCAACGTACAGGGGAATGAGCAGTTCTTC. The whole variable domain, filled in from reference TRBV5-1 and TRBJ2-1, reads KAGVTQTPRYLIKTRGQQVTLSCSPISGHRSVSWYQQTPGQGLQFLFEYFSETQRNKGNFPGRFSGRQFSNSRSEMNVSTLELGDSALYLCASNVQGNEQFFGPGTRLTVL.

The chain has TRBV24-1 and TRBJ2-1; 8 nucleotides line up with TRBD2. The DNA end favors TRBJ2-7, so the J call may be wrong. Germline CDR1 KGHDR, CDR2 SFDVKD. The CDR3 totals 16 residues. The CDR3 bases are TGTGCCACCAGTGATCCCCTAGCGGGCTCCTACAATGAGCAGTACTTC. Translated, it gives CATSDPLAGSYNEQYF.

This clonotype was counted only a few times. The chain recombines TRBV11-2 with TRBJ1-2; weak D call: TRBD1 (6 bases). This CDR3 has 14 residues. V was pared by 8 bases and J by 8 bases, with 21 bases between. Germline V lookup: CDR1 SGHAT, CDR2 FQNNGV. The CDR3 DNA follows: TGTGCCAGCGGCCGACCGGGACATCCGACAGGCTACACCTTC. Its translation is CASGRPGHPTGYTF.

The chain carries TRBV30 and TRBJ1-5; TRBD1 is a possible D gene (5 bases). This CDR3 region has 15 residues. Trimming left V 5 bases short and J 2 bases short, with 16 bases between. Germline V lookup: CDR1 GTSNPN, CDR2 SVGIG (reference sequence). CDR3 nucleotide sequence: TGTGCCTGGGGTGCAGGGTCTGTTGGCAATCAGCCCCAGCATTTT. This gives the protein CAWGAGSVGNQPQHF.

J is TRBJ1-6 and V is TRBV4-3; TRBD1 might be the D (6 bases). Germline-derived CDR1 and CDR2 are LGHNA and YSLEER. The CDR3 loop spans 14 amino acids. V dropped 4 bases and J dropped 5 bases, with 9 bases sitting between them. CDR3 region: CASSRQANNSPLHF. In nucleotides, the CDR3 is TGCGCCAGCAGCCGACAGGCAAATAATTCACCCCTCCACTTT.

In nucleotides, the CDR3 is TGTGCCACCAGTGACTCCAGCCGGGGACAGGTCAGGCAGTATTTT. Encoded protein: CATSDSSRGQVRQYF. The chain carries TRBV24-1 and TRBJ2-3, with 8 bases aligning to TRBD1. The V gene end was trimmed by 4 bases and the J gene end by 11 bases; junction bases not matched to a gene: 13. The CDR3 sequence is 15 residues long. Per germline, CDR1 KGHDR and CDR2 SFDVKD.

The chain has TRBV7-2 and TRBJ1-2; 9 positions match TRBD1. After removal of 5 bases from V and 0 bases from J, the junction contained 7 bases not matched to a gene. Looked up from germline, CDR1 is SGHTA and CDR2 is FQGNSA. The CDR3 is made up of 16 amino acids. CDR3 residues: CASSRQGGLANYGYTF. The CDR3 nucleotides are TGTGCCAGCAGCAGACAGGGGGGCTTAGCTAACTATGGCTACACCTTC.

The chain joins TRBV7-6 to TRBJ2-3; TRBD1 aligns across 9 bases. Germline V lookup: CDR1 SGHVS, CDR2 FNYEAQ. The CDR3 runs to 16 residues. V lost 5 bases to trimming and J lost 4 bases; unmatched junction nucleotides: 10. The CDR3 DNA sequence: TGTGCCAGCAGCGGCAAACAGGGGGCTGTCGCAGATACGCAGTATTTT. Its protein is CASSGKQGAVADTQYF. Based on the CDR3 plus reference TRBV7-6 and TRBJ2-3, the full variable domain is GAGVSQSPRYKVTKRGQDVALRCDPISGHVSLYWYRQALGQGPEFLTYFNYEAQQDKSGLPNDRFSAERPEGSISTLTIQRTEQRDSAMYRCASSGKQGAVADTQYFGPGTRLTVL.

In regard to this clonotype: A much larger clonotype is one base distant, so this may be a read error. This chain uses TRBV24-1 with TRBJ2-5; D is unclear. The CDR3 extends over 11 amino acids. Trimming took off 5 bases at V and 5 bases at J, with 5 bases between the two ends. Germline CDR1 reads KGHDR; CDR2 reads SFDVKD. The chain's CDR3 is CATSVAETQYF. The CDR3 nucleotides are TGTGCCACCAGTGTGGCGGAGACCCAGTACTTC.